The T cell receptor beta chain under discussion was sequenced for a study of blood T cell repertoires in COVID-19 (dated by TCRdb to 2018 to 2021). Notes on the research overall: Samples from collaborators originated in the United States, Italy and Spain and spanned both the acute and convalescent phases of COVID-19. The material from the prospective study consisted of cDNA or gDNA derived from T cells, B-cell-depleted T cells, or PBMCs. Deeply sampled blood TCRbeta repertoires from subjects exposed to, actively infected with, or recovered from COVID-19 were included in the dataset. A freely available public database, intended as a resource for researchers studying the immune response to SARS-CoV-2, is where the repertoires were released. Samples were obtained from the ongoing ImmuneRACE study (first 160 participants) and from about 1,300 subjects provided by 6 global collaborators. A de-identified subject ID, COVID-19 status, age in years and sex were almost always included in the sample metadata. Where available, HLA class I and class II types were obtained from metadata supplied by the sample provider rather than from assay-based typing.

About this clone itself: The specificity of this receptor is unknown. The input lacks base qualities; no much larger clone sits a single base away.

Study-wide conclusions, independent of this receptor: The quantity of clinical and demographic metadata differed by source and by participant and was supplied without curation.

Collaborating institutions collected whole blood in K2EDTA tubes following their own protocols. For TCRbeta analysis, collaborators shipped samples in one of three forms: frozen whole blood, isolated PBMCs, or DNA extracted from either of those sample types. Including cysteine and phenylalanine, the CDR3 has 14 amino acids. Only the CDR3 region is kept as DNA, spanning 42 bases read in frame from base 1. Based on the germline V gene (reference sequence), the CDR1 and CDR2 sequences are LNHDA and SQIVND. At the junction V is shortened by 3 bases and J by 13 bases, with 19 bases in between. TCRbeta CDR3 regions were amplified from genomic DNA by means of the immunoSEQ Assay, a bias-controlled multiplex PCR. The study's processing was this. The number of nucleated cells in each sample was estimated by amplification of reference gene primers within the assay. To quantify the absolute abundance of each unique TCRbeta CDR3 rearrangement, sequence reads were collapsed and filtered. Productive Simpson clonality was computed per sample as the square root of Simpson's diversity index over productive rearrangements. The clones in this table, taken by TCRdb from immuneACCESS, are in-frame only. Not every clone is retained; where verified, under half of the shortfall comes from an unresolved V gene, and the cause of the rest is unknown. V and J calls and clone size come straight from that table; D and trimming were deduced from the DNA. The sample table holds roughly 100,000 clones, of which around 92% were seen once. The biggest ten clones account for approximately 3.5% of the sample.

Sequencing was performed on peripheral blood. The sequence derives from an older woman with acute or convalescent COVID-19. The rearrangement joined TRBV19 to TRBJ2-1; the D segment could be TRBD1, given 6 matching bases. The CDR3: CASSMEQGFTAQFF. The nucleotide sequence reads TGTGCCAGTAGTATGGAACAGGGTTTTACCGCCCAGTTCTTC.